This is a list of T cell receptor beta chains from one sample in a study of T-cell memory formation after mild COVID-19. TCRdb redid the calling of the 5' RACE reads with MiXCR, one entry per CDR3 protein. The sample holds hundreds of thousands of distinct CDR3 sequences; about a sixth are singletons and the top ten take approximately 3.5%. The sequencing sample was made of PBMCs or a T cell subset sorted from them (not recorded which). Receptors originate from a man aged 18 to 29 who had mild COVID-19 (a few samples of this study predate the infection). Cell type and time point are not known. CDR3s include the opening cysteine and the closing phenylalanine or tryptophan. D genes are given only for firm matches. Clone size is shown for a subset of rows, as once, few, many or a class of expanded clone.

cdr3_length,d_call,v_call,j_call,clone_size,cdr3_aa,cdr3_nt
15,.,TRBV3-1,TRBJ2-3,few,CASSPRVAGNDKQYF,TGTGCCAGCAGCCCGAGAGTTGCAGGGAATGATAAGCAGTATTTT
16,.,TRBV11-2,TRBJ2-6,few,CASSVLPGSGANVLTF,TGTGCCAGCAGCGTACTCCCAGGATCTGGGGCCAACGTCCTGACTTTC
15,TRBD1,TRBV5-1,TRBJ1-1,few,CASSPPRQGANEAFF,TGCGCCAGCAGCCCTCCTAGACAGGGAGCCAATGAAGCTTTCTTT
12,.,TRBV6-2/TRBV6-3,TRBJ2-3,.,CASSEYTDTQYF,TGTGCCAGCAGTGAATACACAGATACGCAGTATTTT
14,.,TRBV6-5,TRBJ1-2,.,CASSSANVFYGYTF,TGTGCCAGCAGTTCTGCTAATGTGTTCTATGGCTACACCTTC
14,.,TRBV6-2/TRBV6-3,TRBJ1-2,.,CASRGDSTNYGYTF,TGTGCCAGCAGAGGCGACAGCACTAACTATGGCTACACCTTC
15,.,TRBV7-9,TRBJ2-2,.,CASSLGRWNTGELFF,TGTGCCAGCAGCTTAGGGCGGTGGAACACCGGGGAGCTGTTTTTT
13,.,TRBV7-2,TRBJ1-2,many,CASSLDKNYGYTF,TGTGCCAGCAGCCTGGACAAAAACTATGGCTACACCTTC
14,.,TRBV5-5,TRBJ2-3,many,CASHRGGTGDTQYF,TGTGCCAGCCACCGTGGGGGGACCGGGGATACGCAGTATTTT
16,TRBD1,TRBV5-1,TRBJ2-7,few,CASRTGRTRWQEALYF,TGCGCCAGCCGGACAGGGAGAACTAGGTGGCAGGAGGCGCTGTACTTC
14,.,TRBV6-2/TRBV6-3,TRBJ2-1,once,CASSYRGPYNEQFF,TGTGCCAGCAGTTACCGGGGACCCTACAATGAGCAGTTCTTC
16,.,TRBV19,TRBJ2-2,.,CASRNTGWGRTGELFF,TGTGCCAGTAGAAATACAGGTTGGGGGCGGACCGGGGAGCTGTTTTTT
15,.,TRBV11-2,TRBJ2-3,few,CASSDGTYSTDTQYF,TGTGCCAGCAGCGACGGGACATATAGCACAGATACGCAGTATTTT
14,.,TRBV20-1,TRBJ1-3,many,CSAQRRSSGNTIYF,TGCAGTGCTCAGAGGCGAAGCTCTGGAAACACCATATATTTT
14,.,TRBV20-1,TRBJ1-6,.,CSAHRSSYNSPLHF,TGCAGTGCTCACAGGAGCTCCTATAATTCACCCCTCCACTTT
12,.,TRBV3-1,TRBJ1-2,many,CASSQGNYGYTF,TGTGCCAGCAGTCAGGGTAACTATGGCTACACCTTC
13,.,TRBV20-1,TRBJ1-6,.,CSAREDSYSPLHF,TGCAGTGCTAGGGAGGACAGCTACTCACCCCTCCACTTT
16,.,TRBV7-2,TRBJ2-1,few,CASSLPPRTGRDEQFF,TGTGCCAGCAGCCTCCCGCCCAGGACAGGGAGGGATGAGCAGTTCTTC
14,.,TRBV7-9,TRBJ1-1,few,CASSFRVGATEAFF,TGTGCCAGCAGCTTTAGGGTGGGGGCGACTGAAGCTTTCTTT
15,.,TRBV20-1,TRBJ2-3,many,CSAPTPSGSTDTQYF,TGCAGTGCCCCCACCCCCTCGGGTTCCACAGATACGCAGTATTTT
11,.,TRBV20-1,TRBJ2-1,few,CSANLGQEQFF,TGCAGTGCTAACCTAGGGCAGGAGCAGTTCTTC
14,.,TRBV10-3,TRBJ2-3,few,CAISEGGGTDTQYF,TGTGCCATCAGTGAGGGGGGAGGCACAGATACGCAGTATTTT
16,.,TRBV3-2,TRBJ1-5,once,CASSLRGRDDNQPQHF,TGTGCCAGCAGCCTAAGAGGGCGGGACGACAATCAGCCCCAGCATTTT
15,TRBD1,TRBV12-3/TRBV12-4,TRBJ1-6,few,CASGWDRPRNSPLHF,TGTGCCAGCGGCTGGGACAGGCCGCGAAATTCACCCCTCCACTTT
15,TRBD1,TRBV28,TRBJ1-1,few,CASSPPGQGFTEAFF,TGTGCCAGCAGCCCTCCGGGACAGGGCTTCACTGAAGCTTTCTTT
15,.,TRBV4-3,TRBJ2-5,.,CASSQGVGYQETQYF,TGCGCCAGCAGCCAAGGGGTGGGGTACCAAGAGACCCAGTACTTC
14,.,TRBV3-1,TRBJ2-5,many,CASSPTWIQETQYF,TGTGCCAGCAGCCCTACTTGGATCCAAGAGACCCAGTACTTC
16,.,TRBV20-1,TRBJ2-7,few,CSARRIGAGNRYEQYF,TGCAGTGCTAGACGGATCGGGGCAGGCAATCGTTACGAGCAGTACTTC
14,.,TRBV7-9,TRBJ1-1,.,CASQKVGENTEAFF,TGTGCCAGCCAAAAGGTTGGTGAGAACACTGAAGCTTTCTTT
17,.,TRBV6-5,TRBJ2-2,.,CASSYSRGVRGTGELFF,TGTGCCAGCAGTTACTCGCGCGGGGTTAGAGGCACCGGGGAGCTGTTTTTT
14,.,TRBV5-1,TRBJ1-5,few,CASSKGESGQPQHF,TGCGCCAGCAGCAAGGGGGAATCGGGTCAGCCCCAGCATTTT
15,TRBD1,TRBV19,TRBJ1-5,.,CATSGQGTSNQPQHF,TGTGCCACCTCAGGACAGGGAACAAGCAATCAGCCCCAGCATTTT
15,.,TRBV7-6,TRBJ1-1,.,CASSSGSWAGTEAFF,TGTGCCAGCAGCTCAGGGTCATGGGCGGGCACTGAAGCTTTCTTT
17,.,TRBV7-3,TRBJ2-3,few,CASSSPGGSLGPDTQYF,TGTGCCAGCAGCTCGCCCGGAGGATCCCTCGGGCCAGATACGCAGTATTTT
13,.,TRBV10-3,TRBJ1-5,.,CAIAGGSNQPQHF,TGTGCCATCGCCGGGGGTAGCAATCAGCCCCAGCATTTT
13,.,TRBV20-1,TRBJ2-3,.,CAPAGGTTDTQYF,TGCGCACCGGCGGGCGGGACCACAGATACGCAGTATTTT
15,.,TRBV27,TRBJ2-1,.,CASSLRAGFGNEQFF,TGTGCCAGCAGTTTAAGGGCAGGTTTCGGCAATGAGCAGTTCTTC
14,.,TRBV12-3/TRBV12-4,TRBJ2-5,.,CASSRGTGGGTQYF,TGTGCCAGCAGCCGAGGGACGGGCGGCGGTACCCAGTACTTC
11,TRBD1,TRBV28,TRBJ1-2,few,CASSLGTAPTF,TGTGCCAGCAGTTTAGGGACAGCGCCTACCTTC
14,.,TRBV5-1,TRBJ2-3,few,CASSPRLGADTQYF,TGCGCCAGCAGCCCACGACTAGGGGCAGATACGCAGTATTTT
14,TRBD1,TRBV5-1,TRBJ2-3,.,CATGRQGSLDTQYF,TGCGCCACCGGGAGACAGGGGTCGTTAGATACGCAGTATTTT
16,.,TRBV21-1,TRBJ2-6,.,CASSKVDGLCANVLTF,TGTGCCAGCAGCAAAGTGGACGGCCTCTGCGCCAACGTCCTGACTTTC
15,.,TRBV5-1,TRBJ2-3,.,CASSPGAVLTDTQYF,TGCGCCAGCAGCCCAGGGGCAGTTCTCACAGATACGCAGTATTTT